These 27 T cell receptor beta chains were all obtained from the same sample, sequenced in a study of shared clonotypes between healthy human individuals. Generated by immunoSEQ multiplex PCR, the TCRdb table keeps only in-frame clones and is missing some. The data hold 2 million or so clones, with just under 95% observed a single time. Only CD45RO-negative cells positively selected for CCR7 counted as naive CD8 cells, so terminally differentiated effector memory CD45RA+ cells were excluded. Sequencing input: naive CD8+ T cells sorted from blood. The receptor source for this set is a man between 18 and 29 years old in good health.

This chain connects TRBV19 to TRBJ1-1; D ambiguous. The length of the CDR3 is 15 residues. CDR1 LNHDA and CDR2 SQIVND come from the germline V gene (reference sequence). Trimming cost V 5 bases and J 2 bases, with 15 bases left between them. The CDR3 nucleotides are TGTGCCAGTAGTTCTTCTGGATATGGAAACACTGAAGCTTTCTTT. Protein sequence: CASSSSGYGNTEAFF.

In DNA form, the CDR3 reads TGTGCCAGCAGGGGGGAGTGGTCAGCTTCCAATGAGCAGTTCTTC. Translating it yields CASRGEWSASNEQFF. The V gene is TRBV6-5, the J gene TRBJ2-1, with D perhaps matching TRBD1 or TRBD2 (5 bases each). Germline V gives CDR1 MNHEY, CDR2 SVGAGI. Trimming removed 6 bases at V and 6 bases at J, with 18 bases between. The length of the CDR3 is 15 residues.

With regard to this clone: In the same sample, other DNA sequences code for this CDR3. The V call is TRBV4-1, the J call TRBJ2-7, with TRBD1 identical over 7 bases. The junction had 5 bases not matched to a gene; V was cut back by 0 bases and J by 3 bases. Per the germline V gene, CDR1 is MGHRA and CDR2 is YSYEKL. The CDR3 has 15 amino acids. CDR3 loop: CASSQDPGGIYEQYF. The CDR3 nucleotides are TGCGCCAGCAGCCAAGATCCAGGGGGAATCTACGAGCAGTACTTC.

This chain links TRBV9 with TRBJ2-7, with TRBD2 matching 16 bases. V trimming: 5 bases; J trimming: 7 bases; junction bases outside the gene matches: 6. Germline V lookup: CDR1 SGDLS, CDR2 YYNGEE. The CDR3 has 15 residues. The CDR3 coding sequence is TGTGCCAGCAGTCCGGGACTAGCGGGAGGGAATGAGCAGTACTTC. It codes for CASSPGLAGGNEQYF. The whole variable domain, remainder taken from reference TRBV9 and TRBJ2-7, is DSGVTQTPKHLITATGQRVTLRCSPRSGDLSVYWYQQSLDQGLQFLIQYYNGEERAKGNILERFSAQQFPDLHSELNLSSLELGDSALYFCASSPGLAGGNEQYFGPGTRLTVT.

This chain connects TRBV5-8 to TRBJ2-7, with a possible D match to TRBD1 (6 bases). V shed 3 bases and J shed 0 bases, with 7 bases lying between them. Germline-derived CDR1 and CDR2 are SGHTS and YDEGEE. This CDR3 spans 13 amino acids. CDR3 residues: CASSWTASYEQYF. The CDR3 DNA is TGTGCCAGCAGCTGGACAGCCTCCTACGAGCAGTACTTC.

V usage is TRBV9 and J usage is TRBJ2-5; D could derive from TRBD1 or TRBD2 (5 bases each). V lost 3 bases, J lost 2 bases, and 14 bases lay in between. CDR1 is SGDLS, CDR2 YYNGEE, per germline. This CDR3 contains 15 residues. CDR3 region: CASSEGFTRQETQYF. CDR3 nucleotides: TGTGCCAGCAGCGAGGGGTTCACTAGGCAAGAGACCCAGTACTTC.

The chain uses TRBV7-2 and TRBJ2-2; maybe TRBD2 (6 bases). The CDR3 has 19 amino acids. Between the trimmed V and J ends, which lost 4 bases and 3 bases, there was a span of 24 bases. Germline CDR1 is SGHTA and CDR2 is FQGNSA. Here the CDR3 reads CASSSPLGPSEVHTGELFF. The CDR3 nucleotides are TGTGCCAGCAGCTCCCCCCTAGGACCTAGCGAGGTCCACACCGGGGAGCTGTTTTTT.

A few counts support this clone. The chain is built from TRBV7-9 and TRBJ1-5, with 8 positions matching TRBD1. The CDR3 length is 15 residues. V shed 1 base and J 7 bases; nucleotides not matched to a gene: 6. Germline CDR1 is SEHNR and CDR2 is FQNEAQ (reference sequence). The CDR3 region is CASSLEGQESQPQHF. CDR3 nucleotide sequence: TGTGCCAGCAGCTTAGAGGGACAGGAGAGCCAGCCCCAGCATTTT. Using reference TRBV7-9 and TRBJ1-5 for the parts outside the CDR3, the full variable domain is DTGVSQNPRHKITKRGQNVTFRCDPISEHNRLYWYRQTLGQGPEFLTYFQNEAQLEKSRLLSDRFSAERPKGSFSTLEIQRTEQGDSAMYLCASSLEGQESQPQHFGDGTRLSIL.

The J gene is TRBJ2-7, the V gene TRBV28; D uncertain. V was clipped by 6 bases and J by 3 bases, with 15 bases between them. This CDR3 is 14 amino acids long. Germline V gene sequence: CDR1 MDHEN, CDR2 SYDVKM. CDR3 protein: CASREMGSNYEQYF. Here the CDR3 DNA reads TGTGCCAGCAGGGAAATGGGCAGCAACTACGAGCAGTACTTC. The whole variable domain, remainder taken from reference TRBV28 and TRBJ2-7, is DVKVTQSSRYLVKRTGEKVFLECVQDMDHENMFWYRQDPGLGLRLIYFSYDVKMKEKGDIPEGYSVSREKKERFSLILESASTNQTSMYLCASREMGSNYEQYFGPGTRLTVT.

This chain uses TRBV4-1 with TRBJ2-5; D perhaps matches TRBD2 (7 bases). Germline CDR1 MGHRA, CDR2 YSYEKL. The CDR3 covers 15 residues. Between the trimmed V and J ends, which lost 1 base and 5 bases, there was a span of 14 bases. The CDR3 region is CASSQGEGGQETQYF. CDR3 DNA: TGCGCCAGCAGCCAAGGAGAGGGGGGGCAGGAGACCCAGTACTTC.

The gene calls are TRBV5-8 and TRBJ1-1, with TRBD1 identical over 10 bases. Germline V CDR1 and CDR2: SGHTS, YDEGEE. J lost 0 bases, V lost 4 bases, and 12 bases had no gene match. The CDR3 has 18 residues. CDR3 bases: TGTGCCAGCAGCCTAGGACAGGGGGGACGAAAAATGAACACTGAAGCTTTCTTT. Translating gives CASSLGQGGRKMNTEAFF.

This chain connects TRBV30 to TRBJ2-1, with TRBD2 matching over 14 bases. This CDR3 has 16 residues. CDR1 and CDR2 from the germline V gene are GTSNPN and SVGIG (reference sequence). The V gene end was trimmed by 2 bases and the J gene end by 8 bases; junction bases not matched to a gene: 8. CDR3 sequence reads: CAWSLPGTSGSHEQFF. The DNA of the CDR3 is TGTGCCTGGAGTCTTCCCGGGACTAGCGGGAGCCATGAGCAGTTCTTC. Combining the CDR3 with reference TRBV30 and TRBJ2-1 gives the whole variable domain SQTIHQWPATLVQPVGSPLSLECTVEGTSNPNLYWYRQAAGRGLQLLFYSVGIGQISSEVPQNLSASRPQDRQFILSSKKLLLSDSGFYLCAWSLPGTSGSHEQFFGPGTRLTVL.

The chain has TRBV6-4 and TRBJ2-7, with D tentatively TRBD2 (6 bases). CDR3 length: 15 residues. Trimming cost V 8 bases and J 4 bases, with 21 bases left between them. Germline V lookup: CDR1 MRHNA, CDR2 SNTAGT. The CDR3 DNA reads TGTGCCAGCCAGGAGGGTCGTGGGGTTCAATACGAGCAGTACTTC. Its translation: CASQEGRGVQYEQYF.

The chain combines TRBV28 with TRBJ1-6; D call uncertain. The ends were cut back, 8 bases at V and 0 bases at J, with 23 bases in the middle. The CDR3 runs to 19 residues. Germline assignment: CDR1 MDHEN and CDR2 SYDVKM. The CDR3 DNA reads TGTGCCAGCTCCACTCTCCCCCCCCCGGGGAGCTCCTATAATTCACCCCTCCACTTT. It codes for CASSTLPPPGSSYNSPLHF.

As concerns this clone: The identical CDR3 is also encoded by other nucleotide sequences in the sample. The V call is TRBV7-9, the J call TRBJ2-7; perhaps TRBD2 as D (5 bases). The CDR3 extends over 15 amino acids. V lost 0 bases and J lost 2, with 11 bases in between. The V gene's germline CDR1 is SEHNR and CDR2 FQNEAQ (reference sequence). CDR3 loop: CASSLAPAAAYEQYF. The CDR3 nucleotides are TGTGCCAGCAGCTTAGCCCCAGCGGCCGCCTACGAGCAGTACTTC.

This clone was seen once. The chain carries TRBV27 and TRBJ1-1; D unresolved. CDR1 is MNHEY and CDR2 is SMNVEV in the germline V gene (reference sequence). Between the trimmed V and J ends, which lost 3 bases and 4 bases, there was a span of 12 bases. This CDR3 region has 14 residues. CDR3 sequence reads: CASSFSSVLTEAFF. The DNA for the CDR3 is TGTGCCAGCAGTTTTAGTTCGGTCCTCACTGAAGCTTTCTTT.

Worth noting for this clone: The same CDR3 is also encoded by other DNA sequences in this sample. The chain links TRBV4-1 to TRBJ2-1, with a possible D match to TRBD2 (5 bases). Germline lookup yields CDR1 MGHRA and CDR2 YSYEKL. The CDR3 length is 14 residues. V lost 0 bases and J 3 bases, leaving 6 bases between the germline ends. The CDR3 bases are TGCGCCAGCAGCCAAGATACTAGCTACAATGAGCAGTTCTTC. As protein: CASSQDTSYNEQFF.

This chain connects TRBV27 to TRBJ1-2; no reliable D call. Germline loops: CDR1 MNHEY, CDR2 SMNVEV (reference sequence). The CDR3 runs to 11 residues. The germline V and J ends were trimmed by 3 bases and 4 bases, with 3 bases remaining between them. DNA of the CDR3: TGTGCCAGCAGTTTCAGCTATGGCTACACCTTC. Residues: CASSFSYGYTF.

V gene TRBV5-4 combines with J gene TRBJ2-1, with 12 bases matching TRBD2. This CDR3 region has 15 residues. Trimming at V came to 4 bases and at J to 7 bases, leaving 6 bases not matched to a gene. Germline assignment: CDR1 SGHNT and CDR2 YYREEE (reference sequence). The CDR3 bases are TGTGCCAGCAGCCCTAGCGGGGGGGCACGGAATGAGCAGTTCTTC. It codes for CASSPSGGARNEQFF.

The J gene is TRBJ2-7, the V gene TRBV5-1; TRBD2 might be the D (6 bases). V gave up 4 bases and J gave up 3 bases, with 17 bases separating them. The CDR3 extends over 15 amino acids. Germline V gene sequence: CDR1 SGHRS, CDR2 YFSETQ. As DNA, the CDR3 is TGCGCCAGCAGCCACCCAGGGAGGTCGATCTACGAGCAGTACTTC. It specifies CASSHPGRSIYEQYF.

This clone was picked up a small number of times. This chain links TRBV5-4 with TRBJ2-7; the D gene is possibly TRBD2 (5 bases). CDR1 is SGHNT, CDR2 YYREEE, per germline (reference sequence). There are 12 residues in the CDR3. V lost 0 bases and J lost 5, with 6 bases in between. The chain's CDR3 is CASSLGGHEQYF. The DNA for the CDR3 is TGTGCCAGCAGCTTGGGAGGGCACGAGCAGTACTTC. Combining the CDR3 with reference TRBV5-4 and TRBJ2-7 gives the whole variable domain ETGVTQSPTHLIKTRGQQVTLRCSSQSGHNTVSWYQQALGQGPQFIFQYYREEENGRGNFPPRFSGLQFPNYSSELNVNALELDDSALYLCASSLGGHEQYFGPGTRLTVT.

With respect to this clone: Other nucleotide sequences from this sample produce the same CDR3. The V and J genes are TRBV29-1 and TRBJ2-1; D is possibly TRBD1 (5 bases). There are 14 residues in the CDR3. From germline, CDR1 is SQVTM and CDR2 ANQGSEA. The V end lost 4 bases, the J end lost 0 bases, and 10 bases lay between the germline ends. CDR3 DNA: TGCAGCGTTGGGGGCCTTAGCTCCTACAATGAGCAGTTCTTC. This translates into CSVGGLSSYNEQFF.

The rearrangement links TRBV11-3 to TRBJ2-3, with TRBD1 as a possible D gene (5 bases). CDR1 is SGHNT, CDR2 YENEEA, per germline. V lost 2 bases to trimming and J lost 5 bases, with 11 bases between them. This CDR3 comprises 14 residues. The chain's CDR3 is CASSLQGVKDTQYF. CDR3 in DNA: TGTGCCAGCAGCTTACAAGGGGTCAAAGATACGCAGTATTTT.

The CDR3 DNA is TGTGCCAGCAGTGCCCGGGACAAATCCTACGAGCAGTACTTC. Residues: CASSARDKSYEQYF. This chain links TRBV6-1 with TRBJ2-7; weak D call: TRBD1 (6 bases). V lost 4 bases and J 1 base, leaving 11 bases between the germline ends. The CDR3 spans 14 residues. Germline CDR1 is MNHNS and CDR2 is SASEGT.

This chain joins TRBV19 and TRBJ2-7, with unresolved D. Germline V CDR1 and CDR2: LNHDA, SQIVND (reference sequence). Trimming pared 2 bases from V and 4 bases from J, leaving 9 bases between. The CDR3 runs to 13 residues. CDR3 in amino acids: CASSISEDYEQYF. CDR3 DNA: TGTGCCAGTAGTATATCAGAAGATTACGAGCAGTACTTC.

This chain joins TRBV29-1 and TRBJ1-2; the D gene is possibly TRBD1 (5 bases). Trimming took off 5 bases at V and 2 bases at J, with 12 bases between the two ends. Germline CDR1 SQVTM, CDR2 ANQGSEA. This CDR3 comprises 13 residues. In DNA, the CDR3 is TGCAGCGTTCCGACAGTGACCAACTATGGCTACACCTTC. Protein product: CSVPTVTNYGYTF.

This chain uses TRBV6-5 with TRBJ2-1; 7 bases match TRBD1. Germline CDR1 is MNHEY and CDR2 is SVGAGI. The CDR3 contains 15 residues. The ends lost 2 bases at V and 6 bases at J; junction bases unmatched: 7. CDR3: CASSYKYGQANEQFF. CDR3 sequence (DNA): TGTGCCAGCAGTTACAAGTACGGACAGGCCAATGAGCAGTTCTTC.